Listed below are T cell receptor beta chains from one sample, sequenced in a study of immune evolution from preneoplasia to lung adenocarcinoma. This table comes from immunoSEQ multiplex PCR, and its TCRdb copy is limited to in-frame clones, with some not included. Altogether fewer than 7,500 clones are present, 80% being singletons, with the ten largest covering approximately 11%. The sequenced sample consisted of FFPE minimally invasive lung adenocarcinoma tissue. These receptors were collected from a person aged 55-80 years with lung adenocarcinoma. Both conserved end residues are part of each CDR3. Fields, in order: clone size, J gene, D gene, V gene, CDR3 length, CDR3 DNA, CDR3 protein. D genes are given only for firm matches. A row's size may be missing; if present it is once, few, many or a size class.

abundance: NA; j_gene: TRBJ2-7; d_gene: NA; v_gene: TRBV18; len: 15; CDR3nt: TGTGCCAGCTCACCATGGACACCAGTAGGGTACGAGCAGTACTTC; CDR3aa: CASSPWTPVGYEQYF
abundance: NA; j_gene: TRBJ2-2; d_gene: NA; v_gene: TRBV6-6; len: 15; CDR3nt: TGTGCCAGCAGTTACTCGATCGACGGCACCGGGGAGCTGTTTTTT; CDR3aa: CASSYSIDGTGELFF
abundance: NA; j_gene: TRBJ2-2; d_gene: TRBD1; v_gene: TRBV29-1; len: 16; CDR3nt: TGCAGCGCCGCGAAGATTGTGGCAGGGGGTGTCGGGGAGCTGTTTTTT; CDR3aa: CSAAKIVAGGVGELFF
abundance: few; j_gene: TRBJ2-1; d_gene: NA; v_gene: TRBV21-1; len: 15; CDR3nt: TGTGCCAGCAGCCCCGAGGGACTAGACGGCAATGAGCAGTTCTTC; CDR3aa: CASSPEGLDGNEQFF
abundance: NA; j_gene: TRBJ2-7; d_gene: NA; v_gene: TRBV14; len: 13; CDR3nt: TGTGCCAGCAGCCATTTCGGGGCAGGTGAGCAGTACTTC; CDR3aa: CASSHFGAGEQYF
abundance: NA; j_gene: TRBJ2-5; d_gene: NA; v_gene: TRBV27; len: 12; CDR3nt: TGTGCCAGCAAGAGGGGACAAGAGACCCAGTACTTC; CDR3aa: CASKRGQETQYF
abundance: NA; j_gene: TRBJ2-3; d_gene: NA; v_gene: TRBV7-9; len: 16; CDR3nt: TGTGCCAGCAGCTCCACCCGGGGGCAGCTCGGAGATACGCAGTATTTT; CDR3aa: CASSSTRGQLGDTQYF
abundance: NA; j_gene: TRBJ2-2; d_gene: TRBD2; v_gene: TRBV5-4; len: 17; CDR3nt: TGTGCCAGCAGGTCGACTAGCAGAAATTCGAACACCGGGGAGCTGTTTTTT; CDR3aa: CASRSTSRNSNTGELFF
abundance: NA; j_gene: TRBJ1-2; d_gene: NA; v_gene: TRBV5-1; len: 13; CDR3nt: TGCGCCAGCAGCTTGGGGGGGCAGTATGGCTACACCTTC; CDR3aa: CASSLGGQYGYTF
abundance: large; j_gene: TRBJ2-1; d_gene: TRBD1; v_gene: TRBV28; len: 12; CDR3nt: TGTGCCAGCAGGTGGACAGGGCGGAAGCAGTTCTTC; CDR3aa: CASRWTGRKQFF
abundance: NA; j_gene: TRBJ2-2; d_gene: NA; v_gene: TRBV25-1; len: 14; CDR3nt: TGTGCCAGCAGTGACATAGCGAACACCGGGGAGCTGTTTTTT; CDR3aa: CASSDIANTGELFF
abundance: NA; j_gene: TRBJ1-1; d_gene: NA; v_gene: TRBV7-6; len: 14; CDR3nt: TGTGCCAGCAGCTTATCAGGGCTTAACACTGAAGCTTTCTTT; CDR3aa: CASSLSGLNTEAFF
abundance: NA; j_gene: TRBJ2-7; d_gene: TRBD2; v_gene: TRBV28; len: 15; CDR3nt: TGTGCCAGCAGGGAAGGGACTAGCGGGGACTACGAGCAGTACTTC; CDR3aa: CASREGTSGDYEQYF
abundance: NA; j_gene: TRBJ1-2; d_gene: NA; v_gene: TRBV11-2; len: 14; CDR3nt: TGTGCCAGCAGCTCGGACACGAAAAACTATGGCTACACCTTC; CDR3aa: CASSSDTKNYGYTF
abundance: NA; j_gene: TRBJ1-2; d_gene: NA; v_gene: TRBV11-2; len: 13; CDR3nt: TGTGCCAGCAGCTTATATCGCGACTATGGCTACACCTTC; CDR3aa: CASSLYRDYGYTF
abundance: NA; j_gene: TRBJ2-1; d_gene: NA; v_gene: TRBV10-1; len: 13; CDR3nt: TGCGCCACACGACCCGAGGGGGACAATGAGCAGTTCTTC; CDR3aa: CATRPEGDNEQFF
abundance: NA; j_gene: TRBJ2-2; d_gene: NA; v_gene: TRBV19; len: 12; CDR3nt: TGTGCCACCTCCCCACGAACCGGGGAGCTGTTTTTT; CDR3aa: CATSPRTGELFF
abundance: NA; j_gene: TRBJ2-3; d_gene: TRBD2; v_gene: TRBV19; len: 20; CDR3nt: TGTGCCAGTAGTATCGGCCGGACTAGCGGGAGGGCCGGTGGCACAGATACGCAGTATTTT; CDR3aa: CASSIGRTSGRAGGTDTQYF
abundance: few; j_gene: TRBJ2-1; d_gene: TRBD2; v_gene: TRBV5-1; len: 17; CDR3nt: TGCGCCAGCAGCTTGGACTTGGGTCCTAGCGGGATAAATGAGCAGTTCTTC; CDR3aa: CASSLDLGPSGINEQFF
abundance: NA; j_gene: TRBJ2-1; d_gene: TRBD2; v_gene: TRBV2; len: 14; CDR3nt: TGTGCCAGCAAAGGGACTAGCGGCTACAATGAGCAGTTCTTC; CDR3aa: CASKGTSGYNEQFF
abundance: NA; j_gene: TRBJ2-1; d_gene: NA; v_gene: TRBV6-4; len: 16; CDR3nt: TGTGCCAGCAGTAAGATTACTAGCCTCGGTAAGAATGAGCAGTTCTTC; CDR3aa: CASSKITSLGKNEQFF
abundance: few; j_gene: TRBJ2-2; d_gene: NA; v_gene: TRBV6-1; len: 14; CDR3nt: TGTGCCAGCAGTGAAAATCCATACACCGGGGAGCTGTTTTTT; CDR3aa: CASSENPYTGELFF
abundance: NA; j_gene: TRBJ2-7; d_gene: NA; v_gene: TRBV11-2; len: 16; CDR3nt: TGTGCCAGCAGCCGGCTTAGGGCGGGACAGCCCTACGAGCAGTACTTC; CDR3aa: CASSRLRAGQPYEQYF
abundance: few; j_gene: TRBJ2-1; d_gene: NA; v_gene: TRBV21-1; len: 12; CDR3nt: TGTGCCAGCCCGAGAGTCTGCAATGAGCAGTTCTTC; CDR3aa: CASPRVCNEQFF
abundance: NA; j_gene: TRBJ2-2; d_gene: NA; v_gene: TRBV4-2; len: 17; CDR3nt: TGTGCCAGCAGCCAAGATCAGGGATGGCGGAACACCGGGGAGCTGTTTTTT; CDR3aa: CASSQDQGWRNTGELFF
abundance: NA; j_gene: TRBJ2-1; d_gene: NA; v_gene: TRBV7-9; len: 15; CDR3nt: TGTGCCAGCAGCTTAGAACCCCCAGGGGACAATGAGCAGTTCTTC; CDR3aa: CASSLEPPGDNEQFF
abundance: large; j_gene: TRBJ1-2; d_gene: NA; v_gene: TRBV27; len: 15; CDR3nt: TGTGCCAGCAGTGCATTGGGGGGGCTTAACTATGGCTACACCTTC; CDR3aa: CASSALGGLNYGYTF
abundance: NA; j_gene: TRBJ1-2; d_gene: NA; v_gene: TRBV7-8; len: 13; CDR3nt: TGTGCCAGCAGAACCGACAAGGCCTATGGCTACACCTTC; CDR3aa: CASRTDKAYGYTF
abundance: NA; j_gene: TRBJ1-2; d_gene: TRBD1; v_gene: TRBV5-1; len: 16; CDR3nt: TGCGCCAGCAGGGTGACAGGGGGCAGGAGTATCGGTGGCTACACCTTC; CDR3aa: CASRVTGGRSIGGYTF
abundance: NA; j_gene: TRBJ2-5; d_gene: NA; v_gene: TRBV30; len: 13; CDR3nt: TGTGCCTGGAATCAGGGGGGTGGGGAGACCCAGTACTTC; CDR3aa: CAWNQGGGETQYF
abundance: NA; j_gene: TRBJ1-1; d_gene: NA; v_gene: TRBV19; len: 16; CDR3nt: TGTGCCAGTAGTATATGGCGGAAATCACCGAACACTGAAGCTTTCTTT; CDR3aa: CASSIWRKSPNTEAFF
abundance: NA; j_gene: TRBJ1-2; d_gene: NA; v_gene: TRBV27; len: 12; CDR3nt: TGTGCCAGCCGGAGGGCAGGCTATGGCTACACCTTC; CDR3aa: CASRRAGYGYTF
abundance: few; j_gene: TRBJ2-1; d_gene: TRBD1; v_gene: TRBV10-1; len: 16; CDR3nt: TGCGCCAGCAGTCGGGCCGGGACAGGGGGCTACAATGAGCAGTTCTTC; CDR3aa: CASSRAGTGGYNEQFF
abundance: NA; j_gene: TRBJ1-2; d_gene: NA; v_gene: TRBV27; len: 13; CDR3nt: TGTGCCAGCAGTTTATCAAGGAGGGATGGCTACACCTTC; CDR3aa: CASSLSRRDGYTF
abundance: NA; j_gene: TRBJ2-1; d_gene: NA; v_gene: TRBV15; len: 13; CDR3nt: TGTGCCACCAGCAGGGGACTTGGCAATGAGCAGTTCTTC; CDR3aa: CATSRGLGNEQFF
abundance: few; j_gene: TRBJ2-3; d_gene: NA; v_gene: TRBV28; len: 14; CDR3nt: TGTGCCAGCAGTGGGGGTAGTAGCACAGATACGCAGTATTTT; CDR3aa: CASSGGSSTDTQYF
abundance: once; j_gene: TRBJ1-4; d_gene: NA; v_gene: TRBV4-3; len: 18; CDR3nt: TGCGCCAGCAGCCAAGATCTAGACAGGCAAGGTTCTAATGAAAAACTGTTTTTT; CDR3aa: CASSQDLDRQGSNEKLFF
abundance: NA; j_gene: TRBJ2-1; d_gene: TRBD2; v_gene: TRBV4-1; len: 17; CDR3nt: TGCGCCAGCAGCCAACGGGGCGGGAGTCTCTCCTACAATGAGCAGTTCTTC; CDR3aa: CASSQRGGSLSYNEQFF
abundance: NA; j_gene: TRBJ1-3; d_gene: NA; v_gene: TRBV9; len: 15; CDR3nt: TGTGCCAGCAGCGTAGCTTCAGGGCGCGGAGACACCATATATTTT; CDR3aa: CASSVASGRGDTIYF
abundance: once; j_gene: TRBJ2-3; d_gene: TRBD2; v_gene: TRBV19; len: 20; CDR3nt: TGTGCCAGTAGTATAGGCCCCCGACTAGCGGGAGGGACAAGCACAGATACGCAGTATTTT; CDR3aa: CASSIGPRLAGGTSTDTQYF
abundance: NA; j_gene: TRBJ2-6; d_gene: NA; v_gene: TRBV5-1; len: 14; CDR3nt: TGCGCCAGCATGGGGGTATCTGGGGCCAACGTCCTGACTTTC; CDR3aa: CASMGVSGANVLTF
abundance: NA; j_gene: TRBJ1-1; d_gene: NA; v_gene: TRBV7-9; len: 14; CDR3nt: TGTGCCAGCCGCTTTACAGGGAGGAACACTGAAGCTTTCTTT; CDR3aa: CASRFTGRNTEAFF
abundance: NA; j_gene: TRBJ1-2; d_gene: NA; v_gene: TRBV21-1; len: 11; CDR3nt: TGTGCCAGCAGATTACTCTATGGCTACACCTTC; CDR3aa: CASRLLYGYTF
abundance: NA; j_gene: TRBJ1-2; d_gene: NA; v_gene: TRBV9; len: 14; CDR3nt: TGTGCCAGCAGCGTAGAGGGCCAGAACTATGGCTACACCTTC; CDR3aa: CASSVEGQNYGYTF
abundance: NA; j_gene: TRBJ2-1; d_gene: NA; v_gene: TRBV27; len: 15; CDR3nt: TGTGCCAGCAGTTTACTAGCGAGCTCCTACAATGAGCAGTTCTTC; CDR3aa: CASSLLASSYNEQFF
abundance: once; j_gene: TRBJ2-3; d_gene: TRBD2; v_gene: TRBV9; len: 16; CDR3nt: TGTGCCAGCAGCGTAGGAAGGACTAGCGGCACAGATACGCAGTATTTT; CDR3aa: CASSVGRTSGTDTQYF
abundance: NA; j_gene: TRBJ2-7; d_gene: NA; v_gene: TRBV18; len: 16; CDR3nt: TGTGCCAGCTCACCACAGGGGGGGTCTAGCGGCTACGAGCAGTACTTC; CDR3aa: CASSPQGGSSGYEQYF
abundance: NA; j_gene: TRBJ2-3; d_gene: TRBD1; v_gene: TRBV7-9; len: 14; CDR3nt: TGTGCCAGCAGCACAGGACAGGTTGAAGATACGCAGTATTTT; CDR3aa: CASSTGQVEDTQYF
abundance: NA; j_gene: TRBJ2-6; d_gene: NA; v_gene: TRBV19; len: 16; CDR3nt: TGTGCCAGTAGTGGACAAGGGACCTCTGGGGCCAACGTCCTGACTTTC; CDR3aa: CASSGQGTSGANVLTF
abundance: NA; j_gene: TRBJ2-7; d_gene: TRBD2; v_gene: TRBV29-1; len: 14; CDR3nt: TGCAGCGTTGTCCCGATCGCGGGAGTGGGCGAGCAGTACTTC; CDR3aa: CSVVPIAGVGEQYF
abundance: NA; j_gene: TRBJ1-1; d_gene: NA; v_gene: TRBV7-6; len: 13; CDR3nt: TGTGCCAGCAGCTTCCGGTTGAACACTGAAGCTTTCTTT; CDR3aa: CASSFRLNTEAFF
abundance: few; j_gene: TRBJ2-7; d_gene: NA; v_gene: TRBV2; len: 14; CDR3nt: TGTGCCAGCAGTGAAAAGGGGAAACCCTACGAGCAGTACTTC; CDR3aa: CASSEKGKPYEQYF
abundance: NA; j_gene: TRBJ2-2; d_gene: TRBD1; v_gene: TRBV7-9; len: 16; CDR3nt: TGTGCCAGCAGCTTATTAGGGACAGGGAACACCGGGGAGCTGTTTTTT; CDR3aa: CASSLLGTGNTGELFF
abundance: NA; j_gene: TRBJ1-3; d_gene: NA; v_gene: TRBV15; len: 16; CDR3nt: TGTGCCACCAGCAGAGATCAGTCCAGGGCTGGAAACACCATATATTTT; CDR3aa: CATSRDQSRAGNTIYF
abundance: NA; j_gene: TRBJ1-2; d_gene: TRBD1; v_gene: TRBV13; len: 14; CDR3nt: TGTGCCAGCAGCTTACAGGGGGCTCGGTATGGCTACACCTTC; CDR3aa: CASSLQGARYGYTF
abundance: NA; j_gene: TRBJ2-2; d_gene: NA; v_gene: TRBV6-4; len: 13; CDR3nt: TGTGCCAGCAGTGACAAGAACACCGGGGAGCTGTTTTTT; CDR3aa: CASSDKNTGELFF
abundance: NA; j_gene: TRBJ1-2; d_gene: TRBD1; v_gene: TRBV2; len: 13; CDR3nt: TGTGCCAGCAGTCCGGGACAGGGTTTTGGTTGCACCTTC; CDR3aa: CASSPGQGFGCTF
abundance: NA; j_gene: TRBJ2-2; d_gene: NA; v_gene: TRBV2; len: 15; CDR3nt: TGTGCCAGCAGGCCCCGTACGGGGAACACCGGGGAGCTGTTTTTT; CDR3aa: CASRPRTGNTGELFF
abundance: once; j_gene: TRBJ2-1; d_gene: NA; v_gene: TRBV7-3; len: 15; CDR3nt: TGTGCCAGCAGCTTAAATCATCAGGGGTACAATGAGCAGTTCTTC; CDR3aa: CASSLNHQGYNEQFF